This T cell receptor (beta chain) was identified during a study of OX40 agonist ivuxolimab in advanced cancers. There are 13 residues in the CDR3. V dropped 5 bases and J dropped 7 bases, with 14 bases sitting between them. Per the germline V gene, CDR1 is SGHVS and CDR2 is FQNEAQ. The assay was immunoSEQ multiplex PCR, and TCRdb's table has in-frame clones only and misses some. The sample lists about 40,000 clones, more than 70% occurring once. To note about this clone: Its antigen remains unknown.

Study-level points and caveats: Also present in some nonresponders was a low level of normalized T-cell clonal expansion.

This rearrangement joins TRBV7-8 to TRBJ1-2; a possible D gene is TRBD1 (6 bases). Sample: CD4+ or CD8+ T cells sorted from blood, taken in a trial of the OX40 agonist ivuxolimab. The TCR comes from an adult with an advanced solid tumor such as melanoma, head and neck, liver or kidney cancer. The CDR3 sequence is CASSEGGRGGYTF. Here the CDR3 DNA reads TGTGCCAGCAGCGAAGGGGGGAGGGGTGGCTACACCTTC.